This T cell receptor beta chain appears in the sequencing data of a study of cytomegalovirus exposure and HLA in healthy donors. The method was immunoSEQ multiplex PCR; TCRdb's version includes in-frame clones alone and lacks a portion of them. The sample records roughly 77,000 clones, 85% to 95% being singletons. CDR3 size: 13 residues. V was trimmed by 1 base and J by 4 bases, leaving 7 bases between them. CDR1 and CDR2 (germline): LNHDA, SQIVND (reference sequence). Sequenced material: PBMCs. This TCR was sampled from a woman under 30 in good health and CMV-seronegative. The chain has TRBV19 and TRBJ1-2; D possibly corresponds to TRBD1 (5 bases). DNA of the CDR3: TGTGCCAGTAGTATAGCCCAGGGCTATGGCTACACCTTC. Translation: CASSIAQGYGYTF. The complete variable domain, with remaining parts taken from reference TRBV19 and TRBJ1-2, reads DGGITQSPKYLFRKEGQNVTLSCEQNLNHDAMYWYRQDPGQGLRLIYYSQIVNDFQKGDIAEGYSVSREKKESFPLTVTSAQKNPTAFYLCASSIAQGYGYTFGSGTRLTVV.